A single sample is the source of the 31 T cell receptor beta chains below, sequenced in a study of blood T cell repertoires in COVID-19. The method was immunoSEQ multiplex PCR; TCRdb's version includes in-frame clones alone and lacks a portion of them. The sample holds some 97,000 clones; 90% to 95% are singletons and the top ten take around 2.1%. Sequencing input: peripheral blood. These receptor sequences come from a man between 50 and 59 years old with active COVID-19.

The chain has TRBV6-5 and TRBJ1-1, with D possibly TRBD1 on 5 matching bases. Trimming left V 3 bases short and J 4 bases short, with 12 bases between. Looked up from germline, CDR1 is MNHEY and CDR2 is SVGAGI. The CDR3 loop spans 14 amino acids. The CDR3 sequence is CASSYQGSGTEAFF. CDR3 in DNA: TGTGCCAGCAGTTATCAGGGTAGTGGCACTGAAGCTTTCTTT.

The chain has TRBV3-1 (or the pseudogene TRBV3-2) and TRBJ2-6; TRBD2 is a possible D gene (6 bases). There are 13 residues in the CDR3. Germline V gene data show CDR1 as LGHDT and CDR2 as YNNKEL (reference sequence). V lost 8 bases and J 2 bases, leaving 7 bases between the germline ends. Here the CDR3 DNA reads TGTGCCAGCGGAGGGCCTGGGGCCAACGTCCTGACTTTC. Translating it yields CASGGPGANVLTF.

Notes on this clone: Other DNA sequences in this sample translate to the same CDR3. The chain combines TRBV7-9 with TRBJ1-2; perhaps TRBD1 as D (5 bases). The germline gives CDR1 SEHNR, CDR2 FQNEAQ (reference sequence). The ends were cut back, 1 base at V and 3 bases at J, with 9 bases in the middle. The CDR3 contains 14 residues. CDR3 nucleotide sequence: TGTGCCAGCAGCTTAGGGCGGGGGGACTATGGCTACACCTTC. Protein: CASSLGRGDYGYTF.

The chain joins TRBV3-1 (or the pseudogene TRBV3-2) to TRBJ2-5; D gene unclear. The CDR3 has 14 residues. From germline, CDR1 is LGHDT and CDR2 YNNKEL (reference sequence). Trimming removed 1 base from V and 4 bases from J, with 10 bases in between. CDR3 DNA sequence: TGTGCCAGCAGCCAAGGAACAGCCCGAGAGACCCAGTACTTC. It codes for CASSQGTARETQYF.

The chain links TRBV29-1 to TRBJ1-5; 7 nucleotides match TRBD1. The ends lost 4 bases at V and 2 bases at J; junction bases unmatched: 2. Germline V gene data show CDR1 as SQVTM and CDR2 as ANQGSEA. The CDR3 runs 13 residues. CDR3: CSVGGTGNQPQHF. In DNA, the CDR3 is TGCAGCGTTGGGGGGACAGGCAATCAGCCCCAGCATTTT.

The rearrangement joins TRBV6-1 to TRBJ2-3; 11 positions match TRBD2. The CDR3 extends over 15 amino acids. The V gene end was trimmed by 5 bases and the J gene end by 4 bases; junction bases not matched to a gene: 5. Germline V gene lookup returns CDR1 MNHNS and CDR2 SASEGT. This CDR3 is CASSPTSGGSDTQYF. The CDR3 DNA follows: TGTGCCAGCAGTCCCACTAGCGGGGGATCAGATACGCAGTATTTT.

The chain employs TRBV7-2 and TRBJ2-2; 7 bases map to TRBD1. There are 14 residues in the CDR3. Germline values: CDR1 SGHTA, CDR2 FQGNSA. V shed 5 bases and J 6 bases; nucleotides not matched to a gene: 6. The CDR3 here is CASSDRVRPGELFF. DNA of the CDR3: TGTGCCAGCAGCGACAGGGTCAGGCCCGGGGAGCTGTTTTTT. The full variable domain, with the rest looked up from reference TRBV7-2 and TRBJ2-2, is GAGVSQSPSNKVTEKGKDVELRCDPISGHTALYWYRQSLGQGLEFLIYFQGNSAPDKSGLPSDRFSAERTGGSVSTLTIQRTQQEDSAVYLCASSDRVRPGELFFGEGSRLTVL.

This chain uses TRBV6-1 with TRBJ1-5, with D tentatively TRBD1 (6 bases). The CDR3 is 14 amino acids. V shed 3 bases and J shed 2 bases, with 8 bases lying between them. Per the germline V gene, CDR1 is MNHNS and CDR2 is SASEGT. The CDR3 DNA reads TGTGCCAGCAGTGATTCAGGGGGCAATCAGCCCCAGCATTTT. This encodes CASSDSGGNQPQHF.

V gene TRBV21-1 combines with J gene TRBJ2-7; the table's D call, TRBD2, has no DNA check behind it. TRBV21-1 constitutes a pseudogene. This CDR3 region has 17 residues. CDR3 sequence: CASNPGTSGQDSYEQYF. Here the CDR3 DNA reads TGTGCCAGCAACCCCGGGACTAGCGGTCAAGACTCCTACGAGCAGTACTTC.

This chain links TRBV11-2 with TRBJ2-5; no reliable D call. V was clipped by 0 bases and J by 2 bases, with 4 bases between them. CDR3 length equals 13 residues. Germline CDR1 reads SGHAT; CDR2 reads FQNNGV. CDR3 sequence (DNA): TGTGCCAGCAGCTTAGACAGACAAGAGACCCAGTACTTC. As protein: CASSLDRQETQYF.

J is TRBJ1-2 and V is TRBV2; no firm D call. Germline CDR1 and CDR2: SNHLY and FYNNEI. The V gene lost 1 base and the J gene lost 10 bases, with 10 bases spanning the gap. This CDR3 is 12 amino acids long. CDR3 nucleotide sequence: TGTGCCAGCAGTGAAGTAGAGCGAGTCTACACCTTC. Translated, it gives CASSEVERVYTF.

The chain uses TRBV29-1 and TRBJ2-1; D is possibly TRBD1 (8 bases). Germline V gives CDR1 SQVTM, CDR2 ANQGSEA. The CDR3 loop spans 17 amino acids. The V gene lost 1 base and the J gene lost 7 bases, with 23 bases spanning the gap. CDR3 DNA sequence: TGCAGCGTTGAAGTCGGGGGGACAGGATATCAAATAAATGAGCAGTTCTTC. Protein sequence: CSVEVGGTGYQINEQFF.

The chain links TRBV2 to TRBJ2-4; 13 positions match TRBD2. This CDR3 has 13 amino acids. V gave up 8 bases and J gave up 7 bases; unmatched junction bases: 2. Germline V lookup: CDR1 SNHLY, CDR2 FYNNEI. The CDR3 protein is CASEGLAGNIQYF. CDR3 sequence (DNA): TGTGCCAGCGAGGGACTAGCGGGGAACATTCAGTACTTC.

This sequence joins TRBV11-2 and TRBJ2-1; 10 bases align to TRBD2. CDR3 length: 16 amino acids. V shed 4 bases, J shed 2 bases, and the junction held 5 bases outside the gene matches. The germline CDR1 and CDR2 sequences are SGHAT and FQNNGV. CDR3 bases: TGTGCCAGCAGCTCCACTAGCGGGGCAACCTACAATGAGCAGTTCTTC. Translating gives CASSSTSGATYNEQFF.

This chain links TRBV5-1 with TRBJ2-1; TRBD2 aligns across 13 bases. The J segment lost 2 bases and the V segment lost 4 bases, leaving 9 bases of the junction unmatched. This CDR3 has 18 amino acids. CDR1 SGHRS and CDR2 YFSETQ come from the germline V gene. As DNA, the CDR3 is TGCGCCAGCAGCCTGACTAGCGGGAGGACCATCACCTACAATGAGCAGTTCTTC. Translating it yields CASSLTSGRTITYNEQFF.

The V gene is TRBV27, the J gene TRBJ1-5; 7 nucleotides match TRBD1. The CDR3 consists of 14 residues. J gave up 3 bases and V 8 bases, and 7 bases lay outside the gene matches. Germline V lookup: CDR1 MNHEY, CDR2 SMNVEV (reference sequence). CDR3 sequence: CASRPTGPNQPQHF. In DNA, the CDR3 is TGTGCCAGCCGTCCGACAGGGCCCAATCAGCCCCAGCATTTT.

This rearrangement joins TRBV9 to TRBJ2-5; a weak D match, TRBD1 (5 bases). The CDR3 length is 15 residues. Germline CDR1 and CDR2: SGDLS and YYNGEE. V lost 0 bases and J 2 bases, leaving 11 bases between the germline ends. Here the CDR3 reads CASSVGQTMQETQYF. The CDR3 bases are TGTGCCAGCAGCGTAGGACAGACAATGCAAGAGACCCAGTACTTC.

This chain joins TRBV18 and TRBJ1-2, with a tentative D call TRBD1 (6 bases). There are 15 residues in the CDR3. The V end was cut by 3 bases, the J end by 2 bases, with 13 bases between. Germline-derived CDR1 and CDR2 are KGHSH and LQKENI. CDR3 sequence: CASSPSETGNYGYTF. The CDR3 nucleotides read TGTGCCAGCTCACCGTCAGAGACAGGAAACTATGGCTACACCTTC.

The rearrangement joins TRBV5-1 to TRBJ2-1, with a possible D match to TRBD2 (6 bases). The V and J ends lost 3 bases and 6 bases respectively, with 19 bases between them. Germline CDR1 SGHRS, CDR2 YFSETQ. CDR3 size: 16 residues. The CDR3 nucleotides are TGCGCCAGCAGCTCGGGGGACCCCAACCCAATCAATGAGCAGTTCTTC. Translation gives CASSSGDPNPINEQFF.

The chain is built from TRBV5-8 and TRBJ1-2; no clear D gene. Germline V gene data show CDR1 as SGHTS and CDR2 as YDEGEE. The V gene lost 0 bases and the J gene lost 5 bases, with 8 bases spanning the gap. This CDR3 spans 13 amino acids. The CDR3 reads CASSLVQIYGYTF. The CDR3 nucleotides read TGTGCCAGCAGCTTGGTTCAGATATATGGCTACACCTTC.

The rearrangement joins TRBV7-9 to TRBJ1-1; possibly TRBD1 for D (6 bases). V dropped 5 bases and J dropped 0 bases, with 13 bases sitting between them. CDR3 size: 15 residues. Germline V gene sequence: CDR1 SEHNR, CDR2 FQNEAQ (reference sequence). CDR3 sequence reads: CASSAVGQLNTEAFF. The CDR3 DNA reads TGTGCCAGCAGCGCCGTCGGACAGTTGAACACTGAAGCTTTCTTT.

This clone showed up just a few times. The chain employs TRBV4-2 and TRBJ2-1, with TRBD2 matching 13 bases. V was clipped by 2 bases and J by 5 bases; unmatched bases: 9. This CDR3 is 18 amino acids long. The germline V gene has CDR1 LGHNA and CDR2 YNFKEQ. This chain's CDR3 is CASSQRPPGLAGNNEQFF. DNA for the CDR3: TGTGCCAGCAGCCAAAGACCACCGGGACTAGCGGGAAACAATGAGCAGTTCTTC.

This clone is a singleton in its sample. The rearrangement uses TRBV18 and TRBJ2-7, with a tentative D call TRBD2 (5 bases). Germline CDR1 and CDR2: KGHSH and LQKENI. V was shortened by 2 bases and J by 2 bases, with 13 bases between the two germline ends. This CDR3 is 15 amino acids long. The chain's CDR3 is CASSPRSSGTYEQYV. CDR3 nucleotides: TGTGCCAGCTCACCAAGATCCAGCGGAACCTACGAGCAGTACGTC.

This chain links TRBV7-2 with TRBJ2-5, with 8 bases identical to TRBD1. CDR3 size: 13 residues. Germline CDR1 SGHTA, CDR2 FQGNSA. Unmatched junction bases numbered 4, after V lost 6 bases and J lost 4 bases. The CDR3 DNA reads TGTGCCAGCAGTTACGGACAGGGAGAGACCCAGTACTTC. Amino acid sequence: CASSYGQGETQYF.

In DNA, the CDR3 is TGTGCCAGCAGCTTGGCAGGGGTCGGGACTGAAGCTTTCTTT. It yields the protein CASSLAGVGTEAFF. V gene TRBV7-2 combines with J gene TRBJ1-1, with a possible D match to TRBD1 (6 bases). CDR1 is SGHTA and CDR2 is FQGNSA in the germline V gene. Trimming took 3 bases from V and 5 from J, leaving 13 bases between them. The CDR3 runs to 14 residues.

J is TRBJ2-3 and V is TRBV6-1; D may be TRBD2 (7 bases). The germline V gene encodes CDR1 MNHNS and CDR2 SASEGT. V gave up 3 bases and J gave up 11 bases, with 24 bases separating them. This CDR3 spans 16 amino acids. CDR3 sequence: CASSDVGGGGPNRQYF. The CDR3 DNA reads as TGTGCCAGCAGTGACGTCGGGGGCGGGGGACCTAATCGGCAGTATTTT.

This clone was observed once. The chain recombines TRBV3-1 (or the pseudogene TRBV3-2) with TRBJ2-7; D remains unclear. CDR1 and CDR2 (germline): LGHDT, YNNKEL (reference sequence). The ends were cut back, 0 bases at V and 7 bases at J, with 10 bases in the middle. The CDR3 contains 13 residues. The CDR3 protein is CASSQDGQLEQYF. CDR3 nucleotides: TGTGCCAGCAGCCAAGATGGGCAGTTAGAGCAGTACTTC.

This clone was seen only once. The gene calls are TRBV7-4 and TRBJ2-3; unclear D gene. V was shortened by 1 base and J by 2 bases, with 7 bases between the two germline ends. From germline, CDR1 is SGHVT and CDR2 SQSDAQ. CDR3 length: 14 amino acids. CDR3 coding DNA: TGTGCCAGCAGCTTAGAGGAGTACACAGATACGCAGTATTTT. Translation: CASSLEEYTDTQYF.

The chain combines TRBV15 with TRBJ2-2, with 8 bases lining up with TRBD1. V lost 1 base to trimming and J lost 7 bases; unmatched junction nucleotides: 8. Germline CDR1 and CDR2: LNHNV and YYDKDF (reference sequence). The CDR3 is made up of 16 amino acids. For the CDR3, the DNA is TGTGCCACCAGCAGAGTTGGACAGGGAATGGTCGGGGAGCTGTTTTTT. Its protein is CATSRVGQGMVGELFF. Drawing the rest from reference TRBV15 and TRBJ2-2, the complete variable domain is DAMVIQNPRYQVTQFGKPVTLSCSQTLNHNVMYWYQQKSSQAPKLLFHYYDKDFNNEADTPDNFQSRRPNTSFCFLDIRSPGLGDTAMYLCATSRVGQGMVGELFFGEGSRLTVL.

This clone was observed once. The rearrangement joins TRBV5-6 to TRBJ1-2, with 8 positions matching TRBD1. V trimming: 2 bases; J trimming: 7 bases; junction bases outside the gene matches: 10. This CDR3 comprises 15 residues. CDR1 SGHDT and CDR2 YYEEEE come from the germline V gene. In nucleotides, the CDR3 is TGTGCCAGCAGCTTTGCGGGACAGGATGGAGGTGGCTACACCTTC. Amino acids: CASSFAGQDGGGYTF.

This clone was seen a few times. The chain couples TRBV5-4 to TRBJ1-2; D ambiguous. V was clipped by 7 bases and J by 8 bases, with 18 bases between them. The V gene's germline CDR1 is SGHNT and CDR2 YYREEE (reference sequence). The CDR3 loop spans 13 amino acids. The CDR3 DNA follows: TGTGCCAGCGCCAAGGTTGAAGTGGGCGGCTACACCTTC. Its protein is CASAKVEVGGYTF.